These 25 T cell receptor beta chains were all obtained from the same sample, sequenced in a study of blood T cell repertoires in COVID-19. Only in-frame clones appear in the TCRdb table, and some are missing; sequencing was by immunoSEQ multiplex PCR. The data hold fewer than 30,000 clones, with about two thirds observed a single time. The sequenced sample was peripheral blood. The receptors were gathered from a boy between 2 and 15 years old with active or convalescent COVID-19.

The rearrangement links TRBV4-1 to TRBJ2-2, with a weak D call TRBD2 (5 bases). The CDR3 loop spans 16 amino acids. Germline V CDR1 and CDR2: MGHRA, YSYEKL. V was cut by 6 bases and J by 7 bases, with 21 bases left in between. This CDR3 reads CASSYKAGEVVGELFF. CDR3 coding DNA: TGCGCCAGCAGTTACAAAGCCGGGGAAGTGGTCGGGGAGCTGTTTTTT.

CDR3 coding DNA: TGTGCCAGCAGACCAGACAGGGCTGGGGCCAACGTCCTGACTTTC. This sequence encodes CASRPDRAGANVLTF. The chain uses TRBV2 and TRBJ2-6; 7 nucleotides line up with TRBD1. CDR1 SNHLY and CDR2 FYNNEI come from the germline V gene. The V gene end was trimmed by 6 bases and the J gene end by 2 bases; junction bases not matched to a gene: 4. The CDR3 has 15 residues.

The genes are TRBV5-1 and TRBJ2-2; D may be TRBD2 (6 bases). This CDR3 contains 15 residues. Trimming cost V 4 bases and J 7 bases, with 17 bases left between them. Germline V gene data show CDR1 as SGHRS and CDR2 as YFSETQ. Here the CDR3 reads CASSPGTRDDGELFF. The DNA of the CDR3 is TGCGCCAGCAGCCCCGGGACTCGGGATGACGGGGAGCTGTTTTTT.

The DNA of the CDR3 is TGTGCCAGCAGGATTGGGGCGTCAGGGGGAAGGCCCCAGCATTTT. Translating gives CASRIGASGGRPQHF. V and J are TRBV28 and TRBJ1-5; the match to TRBD1 covers 7 bases. CDR1 and CDR2 from the germline V gene are MDHEN and SYDVKM. V shed 6 bases, J shed 9 bases, and the junction held 14 bases outside the gene matches. The CDR3 is made up of 15 amino acids.

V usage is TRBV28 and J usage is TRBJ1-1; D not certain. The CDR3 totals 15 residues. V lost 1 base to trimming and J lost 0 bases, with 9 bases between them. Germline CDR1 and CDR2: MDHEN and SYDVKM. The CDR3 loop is CASSLSRQLNTEAFF. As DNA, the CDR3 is TGTGCCAGCAGTTTATCACGCCAGTTGAACACTGAAGCTTTCTTT. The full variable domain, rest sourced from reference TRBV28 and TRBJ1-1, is DVKVTQSSRYLVKRTGEKVFLECVQDMDHENMFWYRQDPGLGLRLIYFSYDVKMKEKGDIPEGYSVSREKKERFSLILESASTNQTSMYLCASSLSRQLNTEAFFGQGTRLTVV.

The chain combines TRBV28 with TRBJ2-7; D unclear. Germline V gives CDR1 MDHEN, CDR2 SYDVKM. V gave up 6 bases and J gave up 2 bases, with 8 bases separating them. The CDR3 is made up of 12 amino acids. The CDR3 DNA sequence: TGTGCCAGCAGACCTCGAGCCTACGAGCAGTACTTC. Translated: CASRPRAYEQYF. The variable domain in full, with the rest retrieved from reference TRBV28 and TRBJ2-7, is DVKVTQSSRYLVKRTGEKVFLECVQDMDHENMFWYRQDPGLGLRLIYFSYDVKMKEKGDIPEGYSVSREKKERFSLILESASTNQTSMYLCASRPRAYEQYFGPGTRLTVT.

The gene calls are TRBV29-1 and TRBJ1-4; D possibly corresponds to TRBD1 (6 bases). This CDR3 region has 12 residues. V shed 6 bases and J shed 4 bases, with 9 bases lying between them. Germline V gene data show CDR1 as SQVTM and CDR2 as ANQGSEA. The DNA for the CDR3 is TGCAGCGTAAGGGGGTATAATGAAAAACTGTTTTTT. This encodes CSVRGYNEKLFF. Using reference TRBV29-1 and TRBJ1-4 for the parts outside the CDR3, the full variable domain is SAVISQKPSRDICQRGTSLTIQCQVDSQVTMMFWYRQQPGQSLTLIATANQGSEATYESGFVIDKFPISRPNLTFSTLTVSNMSPEDSSIYLCSVRGYNEKLFFGSGTQLSVL.

Here the CDR3 DNA reads TGTGCCAGCAGCTTATTCCAGCGGTCTAACAATGAGCAGTTCTTC. This encodes CASSLFQRSNNEQFF. This chain links TRBV11-2 with TRBJ2-1, with D maybe TRBD2 (5 bases). CDR3 length: 15 amino acids. The V gene lost 2 bases and the J gene lost 5 bases, with 13 bases spanning the gap. CDR1 SGHAT and CDR2 FQNNGV come from the germline V gene. The full variable domain, completed using reference TRBV11-2 and TRBJ2-1, is EAGVAQSPRYKIIEKRQSVAFWCNPISGHATLYWYQQILGQGPKLLIQFQNNGVVDDSQLPKDRFSAERLKGVDSTLKIQPAKLEDSAVYLCASSLFQRSNNEQFFGPGTRLTVL.

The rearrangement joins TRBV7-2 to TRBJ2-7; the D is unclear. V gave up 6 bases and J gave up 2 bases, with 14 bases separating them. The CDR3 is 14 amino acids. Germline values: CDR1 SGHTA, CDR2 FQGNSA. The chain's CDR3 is CASSSRSSTYEQYF. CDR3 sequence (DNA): TGTGCCAGCAGTTCGAGGTCCTCAACCTACGAGCAGTACTTC.

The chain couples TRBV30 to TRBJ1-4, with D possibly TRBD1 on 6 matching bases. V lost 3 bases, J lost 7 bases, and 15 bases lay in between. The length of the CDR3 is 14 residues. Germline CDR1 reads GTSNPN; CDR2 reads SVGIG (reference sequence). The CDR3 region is CAWSRQVGREKLFF. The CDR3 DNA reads TGTGCCTGGAGCCGACAGGTCGGCCGTGAAAAACTGTTTTTT.

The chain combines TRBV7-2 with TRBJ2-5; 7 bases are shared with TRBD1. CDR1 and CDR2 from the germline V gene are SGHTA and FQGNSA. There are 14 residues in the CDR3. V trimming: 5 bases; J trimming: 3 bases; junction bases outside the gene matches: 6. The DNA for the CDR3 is TGTGCCAGCAGCCTAAAGGGACAGAAAGAGACCCAGTACTTC. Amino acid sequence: CASSLKGQKETQYF.

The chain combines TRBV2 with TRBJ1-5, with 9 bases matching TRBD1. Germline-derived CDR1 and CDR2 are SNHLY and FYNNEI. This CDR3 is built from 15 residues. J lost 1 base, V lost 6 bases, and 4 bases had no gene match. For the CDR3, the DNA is TGTGCCAGCAGACAGGGGGCGGGGAGCAATCAGCCCCAGCATTTT. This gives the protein CASRQGAGSNQPQHF.

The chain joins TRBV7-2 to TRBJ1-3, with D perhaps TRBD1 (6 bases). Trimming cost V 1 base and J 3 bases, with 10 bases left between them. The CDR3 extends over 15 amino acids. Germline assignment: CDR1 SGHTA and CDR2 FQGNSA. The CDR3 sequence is CASSLVQGGGNTIYF. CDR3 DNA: TGTGCCAGCAGCTTAGTACAGGGTGGTGGAAACACCATATATTTT.

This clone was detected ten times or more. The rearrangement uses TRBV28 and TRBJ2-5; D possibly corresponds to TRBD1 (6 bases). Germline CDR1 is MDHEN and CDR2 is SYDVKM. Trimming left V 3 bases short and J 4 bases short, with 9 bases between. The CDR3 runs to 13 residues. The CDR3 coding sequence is TGTGCCAGCAGTTTTACAGGGTCAGAGACCCAGTACTTC. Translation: CASSFTGSETQYF.

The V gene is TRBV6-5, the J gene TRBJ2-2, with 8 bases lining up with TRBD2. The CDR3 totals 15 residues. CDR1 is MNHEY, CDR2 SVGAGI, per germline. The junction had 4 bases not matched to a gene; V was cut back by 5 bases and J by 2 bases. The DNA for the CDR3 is TGTGCCAGCAGTCTACTAGCGGCCAACACCGGGGAGCTGTTTTTT. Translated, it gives CASSLLAANTGELFF.

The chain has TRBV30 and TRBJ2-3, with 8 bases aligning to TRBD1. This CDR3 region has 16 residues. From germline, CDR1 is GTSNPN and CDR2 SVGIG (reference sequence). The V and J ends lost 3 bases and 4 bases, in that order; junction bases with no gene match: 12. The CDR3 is CAWSANRGLGADTQYF. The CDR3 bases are TGTGCCTGGAGCGCTAACAGGGGGTTAGGGGCAGATACGCAGTATTTT.

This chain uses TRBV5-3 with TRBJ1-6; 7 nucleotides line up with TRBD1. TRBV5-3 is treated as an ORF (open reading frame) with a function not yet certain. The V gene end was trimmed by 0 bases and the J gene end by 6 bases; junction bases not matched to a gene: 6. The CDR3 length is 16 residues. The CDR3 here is CARSLERQGLNSPLHF. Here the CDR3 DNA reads TGTGCCAGAAGCTTGGAGCGACAGGGACTTAATTCACCCCTCCACTTT.

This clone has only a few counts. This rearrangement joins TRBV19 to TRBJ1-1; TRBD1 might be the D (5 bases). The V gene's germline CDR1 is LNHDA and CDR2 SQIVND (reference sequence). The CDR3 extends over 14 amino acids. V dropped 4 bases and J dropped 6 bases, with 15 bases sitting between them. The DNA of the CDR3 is TGTGCCAGTAGTACCCAGGGAGGAGGGTCTGAAGCTTTCTTT. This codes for CASSTQGGGSEAFF.

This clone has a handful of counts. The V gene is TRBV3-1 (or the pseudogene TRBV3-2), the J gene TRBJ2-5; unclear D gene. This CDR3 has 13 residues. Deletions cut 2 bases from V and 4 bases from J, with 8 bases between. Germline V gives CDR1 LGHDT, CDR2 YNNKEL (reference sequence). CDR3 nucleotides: TGTGCCAGCAGCCAATTTATGGCAGAGACCCAGTACTTC. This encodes CASSQFMAETQYF.

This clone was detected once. CDR3 residues: CASQDHSGYQETQYF. CDR3 in DNA: TGCGCCAGCCAAGACCATAGCGGTTACCAAGAGACCCAGTACTTC. The V gene is TRBV10-2, the J gene TRBJ2-5, with D tentatively TRBD2 (6 bases). With 8 bases removed from V and 0 bases from J, the gap between germline ends came to 16 bases. Germline assignment: CDR1 WSHSY and CDR2 SAAADI. This CDR3 region has 15 residues.

The CDR3 DNA sequence: TGCAGTGCTACTGACAGGGGCTCTGGAAACACCATATATTTT. This translates into CSATDRGSGNTIYF. V gene TRBV20-1 combines with J gene TRBJ1-3, with TRBD1 identical over 8 bases. J lost 0 bases, V lost 4 bases, and 2 bases had no gene match. CDR3 size: 14 residues. CDR1 DFQATT and CDR2 SNEGSKA come from the germline V gene (reference sequence).

In DNA, the CDR3 is TGTGCCTGGAGTTCTCCGCCCGGCGGGAGTCGGGGAGATACGCAGTATTTT. Translation: CAWSSPPGGSRGDTQYF. V usage is TRBV30 and J usage is TRBJ2-3; 7 nucleotides align to TRBD2. The CDR3 is 17 amino acids. The V gene end was trimmed by 2 bases and the J gene end by 5 bases; junction bases not matched to a gene: 16. Germline loops: CDR1 GTSNPN, CDR2 SVGIG (reference sequence).

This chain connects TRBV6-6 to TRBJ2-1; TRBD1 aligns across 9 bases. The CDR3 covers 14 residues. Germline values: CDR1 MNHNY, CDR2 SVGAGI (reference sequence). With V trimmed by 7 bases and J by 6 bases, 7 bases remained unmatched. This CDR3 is CASMSVTGGNEQFF. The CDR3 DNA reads TGTGCCAGCATGTCAGTGACAGGGGGCAATGAGCAGTTCTTC.

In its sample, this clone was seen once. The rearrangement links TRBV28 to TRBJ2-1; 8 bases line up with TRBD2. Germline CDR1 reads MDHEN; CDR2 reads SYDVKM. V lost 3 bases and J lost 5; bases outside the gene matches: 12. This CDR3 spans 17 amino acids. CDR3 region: CASSLGTSPTTNNEQFF. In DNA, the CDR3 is TGTGCCAGCAGTTTGGGGACTAGTCCTACTACTAACAATGAGCAGTTCTTC. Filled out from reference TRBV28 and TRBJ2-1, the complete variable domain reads DVKVTQSSRYLVKRTGEKVFLECVQDMDHENMFWYRQDPGLGLRLIYFSYDVKMKEKGDIPEGYSVSREKKERFSLILESASTNQTSMYLCASSLGTSPTTNNEQFFGPGTRLTVL.

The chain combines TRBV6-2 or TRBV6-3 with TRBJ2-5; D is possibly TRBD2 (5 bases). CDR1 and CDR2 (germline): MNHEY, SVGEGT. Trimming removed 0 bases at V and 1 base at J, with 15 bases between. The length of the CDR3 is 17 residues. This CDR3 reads CASSYSPQLGLQETQYF. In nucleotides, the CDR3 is TGTGCCAGCAGTTACTCCCCGCAACTAGGCCTCCAAGAGACCCAGTACTTC.